This T cell receptor (beta chain) was observed in a study of shared clonotypes between healthy human individuals. Study results and caveats: As a rule, naive subsets had a larger estimated richness than memory subsets.

Assay used: immunoSEQ multiplex PCR; TCRdb lists only in-frame clones, some missing. The repertoire holds around 2,000,000 clones, with 90% to 95% as singletons. As to this clone: What it binds is unknown.

The TCR comes from a man aged 18 to 29 in good health. Sample: naive CD4+ T cells sorted from blood. Subset denoted: CD45RA+ positively selected.

CDR3 nucleotides: TGTGCCATCAGTGATAGGGACAGGAACTCCTACGAGCAGTACTTC. The encoded protein is CAISDRDRNSYEQYF. The V call is TRBV10-3, the J call TRBJ2-7; the match to TRBD1 covers 8 bases. The germline V gene encodes CDR1 ENHRY and CDR2 SYGVKD. The CDR3 runs to 15 residues. The trim removed 3 bases at V and 0 bases at J, leaving 4 bases unmatched.